This is a list of T cell receptor beta chains from one sample in a study of shared clonotypes between healthy human individuals. Assay: immunoSEQ multiplex PCR; the TCRdb copy retains only in-frame clones and omits some. Among over a million clones listed, around 98.5% were seen once. What was sequenced was naive CD4+ T cells sorted from blood. These receptors were obtained from a man aged 30 to 45 in good health. Both conserved end residues are part of each CDR3. A D gene is named only where the DNA matches it firmly. Clone size is not always given. Where it is, it says once, few, many or a class for expanded clones.

abundance: NA; j_gene: TRBJ1-4; d_gene: NA; v_gene: TRBV2; CDR3aa: CASTREAEKLFF; CDR3nt: TGTGCCAGCACCAGGGAGGCTGAAAAACTGTTTTTT
abundance: NA; j_gene: TRBJ2-5; d_gene: NA; v_gene: TRBV5-1; CDR3aa: CASSLTVETQYF; CDR3nt: TGCGCCAGCAGCTTGACGGTTGAGACCCAGTACTTC
abundance: NA; j_gene: TRBJ2-3; d_gene: NA; v_gene: TRBV9; CDR3aa: CASSAWGGTGGGTDTQYF; CDR3nt: TGTGCCAGCAGCGCCTGGGGAGGGACAGGAGGAGGCACAGATACGCAGTATTTT
abundance: NA; j_gene: TRBJ1-1; d_gene: TRBD1; v_gene: TRBV29-1; CDR3aa: CSDGTGNTEAFF; CDR3nt: TGCAGCGACGGGACAGGGAACACTGAAGCTTTCTTT
abundance: NA; j_gene: TRBJ2-7; d_gene: NA; v_gene: TRBV5-4; CDR3aa: CASSPGVFTAGTYEQYF; CDR3nt: TGTGCCAGCAGCCCTGGGGTTTTTACGGCGGGAACCTACGAGCAGTACTTC
abundance: NA; j_gene: TRBJ2-7; d_gene: NA; v_gene: TRBV7-8; CDR3aa: CASRLGGGNPYEQYF; CDR3nt: TGTGCCAGCAGGCTCGGTGGGGGAAACCCCTACGAGCAGTACTTC
abundance: NA; j_gene: TRBJ2-3; d_gene: TRBD2; v_gene: TRBV11-3; CDR3aa: CASSRAGGGSDTQYF; CDR3nt: TGTGCCAGCAGCAGAGCGGGCGGGGGTTCAGATACGCAGTATTTT
abundance: NA; j_gene: TRBJ1-3; d_gene: NA; v_gene: TRBV6-1; CDR3aa: CASSEEAGRGNTIYF; CDR3nt: TGTGCCAGCAGTGAAGAAGCAGGGCGAGGAAACACCATATATTTT
abundance: NA; j_gene: TRBJ2-7; d_gene: NA; v_gene: TRBV5-1; CDR3aa: CASSLEPGLSYEQYF; CDR3nt: TGCGCCAGCAGCTTGGAGCCAGGACTCTCCTACGAGCAGTACTTC
abundance: NA; j_gene: TRBJ1-5; d_gene: TRBD1; v_gene: TRBV5-1; CDR3aa: CASSRDSGGNQPQHF; CDR3nt: TGCGCCAGCAGCCGGGACAGCGGCGGCAATCAGCCCCAGCATTTT
abundance: NA; j_gene: TRBJ2-5; d_gene: NA; v_gene: TRBV7-9; CDR3aa: CASSLGTQIETQYF; CDR3nt: TGTGCCAGCAGCTTAGGGACTCAGATAGAGACCCAGTACTTC
abundance: NA; j_gene: TRBJ2-3; d_gene: NA; v_gene: TRBV5-1; CDR3aa: CASKENSGADTQYF; CDR3nt: TGCGCCAGCAAGGAAAATAGCGGAGCAGATACGCAGTATTTT
abundance: NA; j_gene: TRBJ2-1; d_gene: NA; v_gene: TRBV18; CDR3aa: CASSPLYNEQFF; CDR3nt: TGTGCCAGCTCACCCCTCTACAATGAGCAGTTCTTC
abundance: NA; j_gene: TRBJ2-1; d_gene: TRBD2; v_gene: TRBV28; CDR3aa: CASVGRESEQFF; CDR3nt: TGTGCCAGCGTGGGGCGGGAGAGTGAGCAGTTCTTC
abundance: few; j_gene: TRBJ2-7; d_gene: TRBD1; v_gene: TRBV28; CDR3aa: CASSSGQSYEQYF; CDR3nt: TGTGCCAGCAGTTCGGGACAGTCCTACGAGCAGTACTTC
abundance: NA; j_gene: TRBJ2-7; d_gene: NA; v_gene: TRBV5-1; CDR3aa: CASSRVRRGAYEQYF; CDR3nt: TGCGCCAGCAGCCGGGTGAGGAGGGGCGCCTACGAGCAGTACTTC
abundance: NA; j_gene: TRBJ2-7; d_gene: NA; v_gene: TRBV19; CDR3aa: CASSSGVLTYEQYF; CDR3nt: TGTGCCAGTAGCTCAGGCGTTCTCACCTACGAGCAGTACTTC
abundance: NA; j_gene: TRBJ1-5; d_gene: TRBD1; v_gene: TRBV28; CDR3aa: CASSQGANSNQPQHF; CDR3nt: TGTGCCAGCAGCCAGGGGGCAAATAGCAATCAGCCCCAGCATTTT
abundance: NA; j_gene: TRBJ2-7; d_gene: TRBD2; v_gene: TRBV18; CDR3aa: CASSPGTSGLNEQYF; CDR3nt: TGTGCCAGCTCACCAGGGACTAGCGGTTTAAACGAGCAGTACTTC
abundance: NA; j_gene: TRBJ2-2; d_gene: NA; v_gene: TRBV18; CDR3aa: CASSPPNPRSDTGELFF; CDR3nt: TGTGCCAGCTCACCACCGAACCCCAGGTCCGACACCGGGGAGCTGTTTTTT
abundance: NA; j_gene: TRBJ1-1; d_gene: NA; v_gene: TRBV11-2; CDR3aa: CASRPSTRIEAFF; CDR3nt: TGTGCCAGCAGGCCATCGACTCGGATTGAAGCTTTCTTT
abundance: once; j_gene: TRBJ2-6; d_gene: NA; v_gene: TRBV7-8; CDR3aa: CASSLGYASASGANVLTF; CDR3nt: TGTGCCAGCAGCTTAGGATATGCCAGCGCGTCCGGGGCCAACGTCCTGACTTTC
abundance: NA; j_gene: TRBJ2-3; d_gene: TRBD2; v_gene: TRBV14; CDR3aa: CASSQRPLLLSGSSTDTQYF; CDR3nt: TGTGCCAGCAGCCAGAGGCCCCTTCTCTTAAGCGGGAGCAGCACAGATACGCAGTATTTT
abundance: NA; j_gene: TRBJ2-1; d_gene: NA; v_gene: TRBV4-3; CDR3aa: CASSQAKGGYNEQFF; CDR3nt: TGCGCCAGCAGCCAAGCCAAAGGCGGGTACAATGAGCAGTTCTTC
abundance: NA; j_gene: TRBJ2-5; d_gene: TRBD1; v_gene: TRBV7-2; CDR3aa: CASSANRGRETQYF; CDR3nt: TGTGCCAGCAGCGCCAACAGGGGGCGAGAGACCCAGTACTTC
abundance: once; j_gene: TRBJ1-1; d_gene: NA; v_gene: TRBV7-9; CDR3aa: CASRGGDPGVNTEAFF; CDR3nt: TGTGCCAGCAGGGGCGGGGACCCCGGAGTGAACACTGAAGCTTTCTTT
abundance: NA; j_gene: TRBJ2-7; d_gene: TRBD1; v_gene: TRBV5-1; CDR3aa: CASSLAGQGDYEQYF; CDR3nt: TGCGCCAGCAGCTTGGCAGGACAGGGGGACTACGAGCAGTACTTC
abundance: NA; j_gene: TRBJ2-7; d_gene: NA; v_gene: TRBV21-1; CDR3aa: CASKWTSGGYEQYF; CDR3nt: TGTGCCAGCAAGTGGACTAGCGGAGGCTACGAGCAGTACTTC
abundance: once; j_gene: TRBJ2-7; d_gene: NA; v_gene: TRBV7-3; CDR3aa: CASSLSPLRDGAYEQYF; CDR3nt: TGTGCCAGCAGCCTAAGCCCCCTTCGGGACGGAGCCTACGAGCAGTACTTC
abundance: NA; j_gene: TRBJ2-2; d_gene: TRBD2; v_gene: TRBV27; CDR3aa: CASSWGTSGRANTGELFF; CDR3nt: TGTGCCAGCAGTTGGGGGACTAGCGGCCGGGCGAACACCGGGGAGCTGTTTTTT
abundance: NA; j_gene: TRBJ2-7; d_gene: TRBD2; v_gene: TRBV5-1; CDR3aa: CASSRFAGGVWEQYF; CDR3nt: TGCGCCAGCAGCCGGTTTGCGGGAGGGGTTTGGGAGCAGTACTTC
abundance: NA; j_gene: TRBJ1-5; d_gene: TRBD1; v_gene: TRBV28; CDR3aa: CASRITGQGSNQPQHF; CDR3nt: TGTGCCAGCAGAATTACGGGACAGGGGAGCAATCAGCCCCAGCATTTT
abundance: NA; j_gene: TRBJ2-3; d_gene: NA; v_gene: TRBV7-3; CDR3aa: CASSLQGRTDTQYF; CDR3nt: TGTGCCAGCAGCTTACAGGGTAGAACAGATACGCAGTATTTT
abundance: NA; j_gene: TRBJ2-1; d_gene: TRBD2; v_gene: TRBV4-3; CDR3aa: CASSQGVLAGGYNEQFF; CDR3nt: TGCGCCAGCAGCCAAGGGGTACTAGCGGGAGGGTACAATGAGCAGTTCTTC
abundance: NA; j_gene: TRBJ2-2; d_gene: TRBD1; v_gene: TRBV9; CDR3aa: CASSVGNRGSTGELFF; CDR3nt: TGTGCCAGCAGCGTAGGCAACAGGGGGTCCACCGGGGAGCTGTTTTTT
abundance: NA; j_gene: TRBJ2-1; d_gene: TRBD2; v_gene: TRBV11-3; CDR3aa: CASSLGASGFYNEQFF; CDR3nt: TGTGCCAGCAGCTTAGGGGCTAGCGGCTTCTACAATGAGCAGTTCTTC
abundance: NA; j_gene: TRBJ2-1; d_gene: NA; v_gene: TRBV15; CDR3aa: CATSRTVMFGEQFF; CDR3nt: TGTGCCACCAGCAGGACGGTTATGTTTGGTGAGCAGTTCTTC
abundance: NA; j_gene: TRBJ2-1; d_gene: TRBD2; v_gene: TRBV30; CDR3aa: CAWSVLAGRYNEQFF; CDR3nt: TGTGCCTGGAGTGTCCTAGCGGGACGGTACAATGAGCAGTTCTTC
abundance: NA; j_gene: TRBJ2-3; d_gene: NA; v_gene: TRBV10-3; CDR3aa: CAISVGGATDTQYF; CDR3nt: TGTGCCATCAGTGTGGGGGGAGCCACAGATACGCAGTATTTT
abundance: NA; j_gene: TRBJ2-2; d_gene: NA; v_gene: TRBV5-4; CDR3aa: CASSLFSGLTGELFF; CDR3nt: TGTGCCAGCAGCTTGTTCTCGGGGCTCACCGGGGAGCTGTTTTTT
abundance: NA; j_gene: TRBJ2-3; d_gene: TRBD2; v_gene: TRBV18; CDR3aa: CASTGGSRVTDTQYF; CDR3nt: TGTGCCAGCACCGGGGGGAGTAGGGTCACAGATACGCAGTATTTT
abundance: NA; j_gene: TRBJ1-5; d_gene: NA; v_gene: TRBV6-6; CDR3aa: CASSPTGLNQPQHF; CDR3nt: TGTGCCAGCAGTCCCACAGGGCTCAATCAGCCCCAGCATTTT
abundance: NA; j_gene: TRBJ1-1; d_gene: NA; v_gene: TRBV19; CDR3aa: CASSIAPGRGDTEAFF; CDR3nt: TGTGCCAGTAGTATAGCCCCGGGGAGGGGGGACACTGAAGCTTTCTTT
abundance: NA; j_gene: TRBJ2-2; d_gene: NA; v_gene: TRBV6-5; CDR3aa: CASGYTGELFF; CDR3nt: TGTGCCAGCGGCTACACCGGGGAGCTGTTTTTT
abundance: NA; j_gene: TRBJ2-4; d_gene: NA; v_gene: TRBV7-8; CDR3aa: CASSSANIQYF; CDR3nt: TGTGCCAGCAGCTCCGCCAACATTCAGTACTTC
abundance: NA; j_gene: TRBJ2-7; d_gene: TRBD1; v_gene: TRBV28; CDR3aa: CASVTYPGQAAF; CDR3nt: TGTGCCAGCGTAACGTACCCGGGACAGGCTGCTTTC
abundance: NA; j_gene: TRBJ2-2; d_gene: NA; v_gene: TRBV7-6; CDR3aa: CASSLLAFNTGELFF; CDR3nt: TGTGCCAGCAGCTTGCTAGCGTTCAACACCGGGGAGCTGTTTTTT
abundance: NA; j_gene: TRBJ1-5; d_gene: TRBD1; v_gene: TRBV29-1; CDR3aa: CSVLTGGGNQPQHF; CDR3nt: TGCAGCGTCCTTACAGGGGGCGGCAATCAGCCCCAGCATTTT
abundance: NA; j_gene: TRBJ1-1; d_gene: NA; v_gene: TRBV6-1; CDR3aa: CASSEDGRNTEAFF; CDR3nt: TGTGCCAGCAGCGAGGACGGAAGGAACACTGAAGCTTTCTTT
abundance: NA; j_gene: TRBJ2-1; d_gene: TRBD2; v_gene: TRBV6-6; CDR3aa: CASSGLAGGNEQFF; CDR3nt: TGTGCCAGCAGCGGACTAGCGGGAGGGAATGAGCAGTTCTTC
abundance: NA; j_gene: TRBJ2-1; d_gene: TRBD2; v_gene: TRBV7-6; CDR3aa: CASSPTTGTSGRIHRLNEQFF; CDR3nt: TGTGCCAGCAGCCCTACTACCGGGACTAGCGGGAGGATTCATCGTCTTAATGAGCAGTTCTTC
abundance: NA; j_gene: TRBJ2-1; d_gene: NA; v_gene: TRBV28; CDR3aa: CASRGLSNEQFF; CDR3nt: TGTGCCAGCAGAGGACTTTCGAATGAGCAGTTCTTC
abundance: NA; j_gene: TRBJ2-7; d_gene: NA; v_gene: TRBV7-2; CDR3aa: CASSGSSREQYF; CDR3nt: TGTGCCAGCAGCGGCTCGTCGCGAGAGCAGTACTTC
abundance: NA; j_gene: TRBJ1-5; d_gene: NA; v_gene: TRBV6-5; CDR3aa: CASRTRGSNQPQHF; CDR3nt: TGTGCCAGCAGGACTCGTGGTAGTAATCAGCCCCAGCATTTT